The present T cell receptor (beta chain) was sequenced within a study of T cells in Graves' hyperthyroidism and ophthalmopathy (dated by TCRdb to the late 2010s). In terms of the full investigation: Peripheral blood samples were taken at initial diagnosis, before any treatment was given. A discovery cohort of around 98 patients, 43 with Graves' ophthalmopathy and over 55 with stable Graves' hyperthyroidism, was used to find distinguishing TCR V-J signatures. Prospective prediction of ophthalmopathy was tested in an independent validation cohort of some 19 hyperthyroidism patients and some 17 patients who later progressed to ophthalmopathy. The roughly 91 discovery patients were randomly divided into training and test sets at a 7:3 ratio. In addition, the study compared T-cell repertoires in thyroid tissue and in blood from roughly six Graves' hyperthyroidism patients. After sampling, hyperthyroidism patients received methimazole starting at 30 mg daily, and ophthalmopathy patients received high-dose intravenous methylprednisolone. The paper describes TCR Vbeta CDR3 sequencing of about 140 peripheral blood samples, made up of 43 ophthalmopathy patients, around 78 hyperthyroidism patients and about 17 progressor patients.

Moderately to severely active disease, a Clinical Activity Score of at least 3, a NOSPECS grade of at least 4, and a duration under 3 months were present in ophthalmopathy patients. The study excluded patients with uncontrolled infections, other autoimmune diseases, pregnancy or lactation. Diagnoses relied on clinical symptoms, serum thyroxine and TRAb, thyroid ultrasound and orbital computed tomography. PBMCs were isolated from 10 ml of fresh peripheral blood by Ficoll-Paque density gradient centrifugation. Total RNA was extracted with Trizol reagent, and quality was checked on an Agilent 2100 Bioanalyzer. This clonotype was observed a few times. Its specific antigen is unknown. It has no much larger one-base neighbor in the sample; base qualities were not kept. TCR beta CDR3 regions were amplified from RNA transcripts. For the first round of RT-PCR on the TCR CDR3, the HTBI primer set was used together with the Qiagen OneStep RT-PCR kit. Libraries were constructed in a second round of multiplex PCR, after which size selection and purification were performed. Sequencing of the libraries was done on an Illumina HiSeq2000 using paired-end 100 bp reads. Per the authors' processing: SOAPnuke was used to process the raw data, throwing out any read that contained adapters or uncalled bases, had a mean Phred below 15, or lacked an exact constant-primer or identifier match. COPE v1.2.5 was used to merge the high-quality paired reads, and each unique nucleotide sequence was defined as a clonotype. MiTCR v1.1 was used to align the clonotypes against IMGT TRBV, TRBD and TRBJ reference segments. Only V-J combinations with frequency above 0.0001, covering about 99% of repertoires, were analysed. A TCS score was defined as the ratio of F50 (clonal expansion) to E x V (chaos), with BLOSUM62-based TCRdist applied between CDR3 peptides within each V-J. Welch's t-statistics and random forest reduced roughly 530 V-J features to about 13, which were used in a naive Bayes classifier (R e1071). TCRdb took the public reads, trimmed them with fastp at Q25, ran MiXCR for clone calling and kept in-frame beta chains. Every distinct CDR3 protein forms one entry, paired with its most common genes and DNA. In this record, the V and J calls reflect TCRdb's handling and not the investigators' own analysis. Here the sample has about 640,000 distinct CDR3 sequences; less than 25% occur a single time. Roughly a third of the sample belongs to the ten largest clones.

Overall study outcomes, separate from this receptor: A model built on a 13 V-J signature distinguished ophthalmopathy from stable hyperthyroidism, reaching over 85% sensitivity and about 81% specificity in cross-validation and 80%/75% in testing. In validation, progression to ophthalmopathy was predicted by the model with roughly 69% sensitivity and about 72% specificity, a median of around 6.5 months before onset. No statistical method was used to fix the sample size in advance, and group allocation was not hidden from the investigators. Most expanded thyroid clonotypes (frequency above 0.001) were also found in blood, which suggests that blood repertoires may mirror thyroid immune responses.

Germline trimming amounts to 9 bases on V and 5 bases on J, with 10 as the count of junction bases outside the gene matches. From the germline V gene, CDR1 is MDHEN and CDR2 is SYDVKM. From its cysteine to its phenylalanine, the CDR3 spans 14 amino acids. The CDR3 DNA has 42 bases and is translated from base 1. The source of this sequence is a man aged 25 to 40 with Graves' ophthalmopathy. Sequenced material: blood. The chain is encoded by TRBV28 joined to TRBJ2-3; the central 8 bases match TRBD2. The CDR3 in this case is CASYSGTSGDTQYF. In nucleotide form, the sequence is TGTGCCAGTTACAGCGGGACTAGTGGAGATACGCAGTATTTT.